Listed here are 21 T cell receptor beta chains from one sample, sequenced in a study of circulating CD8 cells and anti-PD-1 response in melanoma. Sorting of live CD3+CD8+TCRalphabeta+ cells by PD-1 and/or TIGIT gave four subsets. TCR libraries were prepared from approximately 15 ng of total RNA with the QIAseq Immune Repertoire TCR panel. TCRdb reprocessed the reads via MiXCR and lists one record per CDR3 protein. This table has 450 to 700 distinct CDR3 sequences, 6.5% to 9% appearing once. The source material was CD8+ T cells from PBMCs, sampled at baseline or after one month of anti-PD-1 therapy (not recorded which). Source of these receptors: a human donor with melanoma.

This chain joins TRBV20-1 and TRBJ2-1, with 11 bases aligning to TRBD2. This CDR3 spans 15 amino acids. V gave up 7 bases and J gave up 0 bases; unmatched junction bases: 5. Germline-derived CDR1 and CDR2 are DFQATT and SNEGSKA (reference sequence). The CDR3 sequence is CSGLAGPSSYNEQFF. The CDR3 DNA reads TGCAGTGGACTAGCGGGGCCCAGCTCCTACAATGAGCAGTTCTTC.

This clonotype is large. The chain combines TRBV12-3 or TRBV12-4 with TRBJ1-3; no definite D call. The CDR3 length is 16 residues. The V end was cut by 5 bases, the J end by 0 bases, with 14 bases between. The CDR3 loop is CASSMNPVGSGNTIYF. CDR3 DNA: TGTGCCAGCAGTATGAATCCAGTGGGCTCTGGAAACACCATATATTTT.

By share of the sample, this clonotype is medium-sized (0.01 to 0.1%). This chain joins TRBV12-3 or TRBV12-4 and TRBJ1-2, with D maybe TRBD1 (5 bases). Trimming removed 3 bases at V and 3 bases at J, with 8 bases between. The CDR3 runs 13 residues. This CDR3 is CASSLSGDYGYTF. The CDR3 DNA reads TGTGCCAGCAGTTTGTCGGGGGACTATGGCTACACCTTC.

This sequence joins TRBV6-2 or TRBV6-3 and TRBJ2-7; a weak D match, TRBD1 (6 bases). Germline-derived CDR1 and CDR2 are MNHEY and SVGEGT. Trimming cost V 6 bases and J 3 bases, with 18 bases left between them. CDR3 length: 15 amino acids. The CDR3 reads CASSSAPDRNYEQYF. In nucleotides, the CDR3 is TGTGCCAGCAGCTCGGCACCGGACAGAAACTACGAGCAGTACTTC.

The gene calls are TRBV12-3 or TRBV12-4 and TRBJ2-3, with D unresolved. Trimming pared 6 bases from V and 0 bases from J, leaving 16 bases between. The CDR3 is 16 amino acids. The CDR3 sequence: CASSPSIQRSTDTQYF. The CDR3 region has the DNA TGTGCCAGCAGCCCTAGTATCCAGCGTAGCACAGATACGCAGTATTTT.

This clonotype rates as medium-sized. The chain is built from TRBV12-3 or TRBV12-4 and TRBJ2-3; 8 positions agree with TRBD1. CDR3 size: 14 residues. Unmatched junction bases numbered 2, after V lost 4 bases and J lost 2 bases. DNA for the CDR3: TGTGCCAGCAGTTGGACAGGGCTCACAGATACGCAGTATTTT. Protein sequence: CASSWTGLTDTQYF.

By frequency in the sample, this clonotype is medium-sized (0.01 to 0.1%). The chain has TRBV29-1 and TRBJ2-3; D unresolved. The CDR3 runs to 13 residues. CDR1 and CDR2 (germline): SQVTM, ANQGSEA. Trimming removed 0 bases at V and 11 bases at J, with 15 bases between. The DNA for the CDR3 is TGCAGCGTTGAAGATTCGGCAGAAAGGCTGCAGTATTTT. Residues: CSVEDSAERLQYF.

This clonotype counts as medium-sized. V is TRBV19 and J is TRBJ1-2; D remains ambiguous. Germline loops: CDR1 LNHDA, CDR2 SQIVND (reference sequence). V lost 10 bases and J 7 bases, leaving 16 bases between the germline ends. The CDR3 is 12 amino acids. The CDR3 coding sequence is TGTGCCACCCAGGACTCGGCACGTGGCTACACCTTC. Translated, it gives CATQDSARGYTF.

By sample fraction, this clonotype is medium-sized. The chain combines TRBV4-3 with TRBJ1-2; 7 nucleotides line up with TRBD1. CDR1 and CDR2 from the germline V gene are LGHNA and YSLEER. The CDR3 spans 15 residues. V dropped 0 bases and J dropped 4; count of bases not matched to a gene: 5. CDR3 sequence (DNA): TGCGCCAGCAGCCAAGATCGGGACAGAATCTATGGCTACACCTTC. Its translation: CASSQDRDRIYGYTF.

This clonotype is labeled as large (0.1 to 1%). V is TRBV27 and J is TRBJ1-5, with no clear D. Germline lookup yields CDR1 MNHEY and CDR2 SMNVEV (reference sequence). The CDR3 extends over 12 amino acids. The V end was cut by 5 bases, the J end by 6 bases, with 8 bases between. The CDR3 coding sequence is TGTGCCAGCAGTGAGCCGGGTCAGCCCCAGCATTTT. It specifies CASSEPGQPQHF.

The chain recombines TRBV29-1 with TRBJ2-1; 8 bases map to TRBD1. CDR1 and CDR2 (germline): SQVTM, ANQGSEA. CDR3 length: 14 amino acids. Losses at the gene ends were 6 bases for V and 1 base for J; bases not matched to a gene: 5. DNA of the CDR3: TGCAGCGTACCACAGGGGGTTTCCTACAATGAGCAGTTCTTC. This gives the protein CSVPQGVSYNEQFF.

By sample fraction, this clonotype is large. CDR3 loop: CASSLVPHSWKQYF. The CDR3 nucleotides read TGTGCCAGCAGCTTAGTCCCCCACTCGTGGAAGCAGTACTTC. The gene calls are TRBV7-2 and TRBJ2-7; D call uncertain. Germline V gives CDR1 SGHTA, CDR2 FQGNSA. V was trimmed by 1 base and J by 8 bases, leaving 15 bases between them. The CDR3 extends over 14 amino acids.

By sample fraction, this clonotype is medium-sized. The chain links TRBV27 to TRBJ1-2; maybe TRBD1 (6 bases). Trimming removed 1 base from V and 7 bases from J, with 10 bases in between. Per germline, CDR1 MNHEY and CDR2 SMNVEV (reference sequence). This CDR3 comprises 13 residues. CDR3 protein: CASSLLGGPGYTF. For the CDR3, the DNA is TGTGCCAGCAGTTTATTGGGGGGGCCTGGCTACACCTTC.

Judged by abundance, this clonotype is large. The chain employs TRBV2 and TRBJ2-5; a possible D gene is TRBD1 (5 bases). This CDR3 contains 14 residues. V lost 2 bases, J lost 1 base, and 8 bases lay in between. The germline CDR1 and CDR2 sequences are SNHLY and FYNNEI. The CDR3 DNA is TGTGCCAGCAGTGAATGGGGCGGCCAAGAGACCCAGTACTTC. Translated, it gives CASSEWGGQETQYF.

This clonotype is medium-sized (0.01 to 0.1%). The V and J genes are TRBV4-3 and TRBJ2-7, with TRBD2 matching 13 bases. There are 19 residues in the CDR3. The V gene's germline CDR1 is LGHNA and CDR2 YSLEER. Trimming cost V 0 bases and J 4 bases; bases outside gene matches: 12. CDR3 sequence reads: CASSQESAALAGGTYEQYF. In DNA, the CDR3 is TGCGCCAGCAGCCAAGAATCCGCGGCACTAGCGGGGGGGACTTACGAGCAGTACTTC.

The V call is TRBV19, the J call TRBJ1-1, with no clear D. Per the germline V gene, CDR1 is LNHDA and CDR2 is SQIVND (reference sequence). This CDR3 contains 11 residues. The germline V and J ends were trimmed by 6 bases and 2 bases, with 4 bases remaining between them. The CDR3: CASRINTEAFF. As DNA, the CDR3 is TGTGCCAGTAGGATAAACACTGAAGCTTTCTTT.

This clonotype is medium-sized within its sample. The CDR3 nucleotides read TGTGCCAGCAGTGTTGGGTGGCGAGAGACCCAGTACTTC. It yields the protein CASSVGWRETQYF. J is TRBJ2-5 and V is TRBV2, with D unresolved. This CDR3 has 13 residues. The germline CDR1 and CDR2 sequences are SNHLY and FYNNEI. The V and J ends lost 4 bases and 4 bases respectively, with 10 bases between them.

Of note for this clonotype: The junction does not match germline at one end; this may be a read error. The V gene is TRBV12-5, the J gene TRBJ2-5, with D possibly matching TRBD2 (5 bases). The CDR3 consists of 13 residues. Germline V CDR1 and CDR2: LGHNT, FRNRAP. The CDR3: CASRTSGQEAQYF. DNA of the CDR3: TGTGCTAGTCGGACTTCGGGTCAAGAGGCCCAGTACTTC.

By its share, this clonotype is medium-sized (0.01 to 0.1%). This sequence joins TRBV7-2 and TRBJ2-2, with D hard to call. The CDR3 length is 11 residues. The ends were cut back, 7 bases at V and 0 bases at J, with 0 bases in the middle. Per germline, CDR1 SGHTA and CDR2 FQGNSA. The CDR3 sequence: CASTNTGELFF. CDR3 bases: TGTGCCAGCACGAACACCGGGGAGCTGTTTTTT.

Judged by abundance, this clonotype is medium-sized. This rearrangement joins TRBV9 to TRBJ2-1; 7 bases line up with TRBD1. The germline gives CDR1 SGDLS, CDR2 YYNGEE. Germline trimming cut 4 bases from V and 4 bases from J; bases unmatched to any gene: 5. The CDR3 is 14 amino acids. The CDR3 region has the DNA TGTGCCAGCAGCCCGAGGACAGGATACAATGAGCAGTTCTTC. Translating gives CASSPRTGYNEQFF. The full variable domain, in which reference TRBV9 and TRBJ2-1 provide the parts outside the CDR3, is DSGVTQTPKHLITATGQRVTLRCSPRSGDLSVYWYQQSLDQGLQFLIQYYNGEERAKGNILERFSAQQFPDLHSELNLSSLELGDSALYFCASSPRTGYNEQFFGPGTRLTVL.

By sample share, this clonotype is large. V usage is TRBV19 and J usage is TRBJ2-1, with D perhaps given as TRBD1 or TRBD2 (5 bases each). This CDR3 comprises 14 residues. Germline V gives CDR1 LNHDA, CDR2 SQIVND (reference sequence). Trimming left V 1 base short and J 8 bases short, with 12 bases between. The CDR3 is CASSIVSGTDEQFF. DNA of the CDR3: TGTGCCAGTAGTATAGTATCCGGGACCGATGAGCAGTTCTTC.